Shown below are 8 T cell receptor beta chains from a single sample sequenced in a study of cytomegalovirus exposure and HLA in healthy donors. 60 Vbeta and 13 Jbeta primers were used in PCR. Sequenced by immunoSEQ multiplex PCR; TCRdb stores in-frame clones only, minus some. The repertoire holds over 120,000 clones, 9.7% seen once, with 1.5% to 2% in the top ten. Input material: PBMCs. The receptors stem from a middle-aged man in good health and CMV-seronegative.

This clone has more than one count but fewer than ten. V is TRBV6-5 and J is TRBJ2-7; D possibly corresponds to TRBD2 (5 bases). The V end was cut by 4 bases, the J end by 2 bases, with 9 bases between. Germline V CDR1 and CDR2: MNHEY, SVGAGI. This CDR3 comprises 13 residues. The CDR3 region is CASSSGNTYEQYF. In DNA form, the CDR3 reads TGTGCCAGCAGTTCGGGGAACACCTACGAGCAGTACTTC.

The rearrangement uses TRBV28 and TRBJ2-1, with TRBD2 matching over 9 bases. The V and J ends lost 5 bases and 9 bases, in that order; junction bases with no gene match: 8. The length of the CDR3 is 14 residues. The germline gives CDR1 MDHEN, CDR2 SYDVKM. CDR3 in DNA: TGTGCCAGCAGTGTTCCGGGACTAGCTCCTGAGCAGTTCTTC. This codes for CASSVPGLAPEQFF.

This clone was observed a few times. The rearrangement uses TRBV11-2 and TRBJ1-6, with 8 nucleotides matching TRBD1. The CDR3 spans 14 residues. The V and J ends lost 1 base and 10 bases, in that order; junction bases with no gene match: 3. The germline V gene has CDR1 SGHAT and CDR2 FQNNGV. The CDR3 bases are TGTGCCAGCAGCTTAGCAGGGGGCGTGTCACCCCTCCACTTT. It is translated as CASSLAGGVSPLHF.

The chain carries TRBV6-1 and TRBJ1-2; the D gene is possibly TRBD1 (6 bases). Germline CDR1 reads MNHNS; CDR2 reads SASEGT. Trimming cost V 3 bases and J 8 bases, with 19 bases left between them. The CDR3 has 15 amino acids. The CDR3 protein is CASSEGGQPSRGYTF. CDR3 nucleotide sequence: TGTGCCAGCAGTGAGGGGGGGCAGCCCTCTAGAGGCTACACCTTC.

This rearrangement joins TRBV6-1 to TRBJ2-2, with D uncertain. The CDR3 totals 13 residues. Looked up from germline, CDR1 is MNHNS and CDR2 is SASEGT. The ends were cut back, 6 bases at V and 1 base at J, with 6 bases in the middle. The CDR3 DNA reads TGTGCCAGCAGCGCTAAGAACACCGGGGAGCTGTTTTTT. The encoded protein is CASSAKNTGELFF.

This clone was found a few times. This chain joins TRBV2 and TRBJ2-1, with a weak D call TRBD1 (5 bases). Trimming shortened V by 4 bases and J by 2 bases, and 9 bases separated the two germline ends. In germline, CDR1 is SNHLY, CDR2 FYNNEI. This CDR3 comprises 14 residues. The CDR3 region is CASSVATAYNEQFF. The CDR3 DNA reads TGTGCCAGCAGTGTGGCGACAGCCTACAATGAGCAGTTCTTC. The full variable domain, rest sourced from reference TRBV2 and TRBJ2-1, is EPEVTQTPSHQVTQMGQEVILRCVPISNHLYFYWYRQILGQKVEFLVSFYNNEISEKSEIFDDQFSVERPDGSNFTLKIRSTKLEDSAMYFCASSVATAYNEQFFGPGTRLTVL.

CDR3 region: CASSRDRASSGANVLTF. CDR3 in DNA: TGTGCCAGCAGCAGGGACAGGGCCAGCTCTGGGGCCAACGTCCTGACTTTC. V gene TRBV11-2 combines with J gene TRBJ2-6, with 9 bases fitting TRBD1. The ends lost 5 bases at V and 0 bases at J; junction bases unmatched: 5. The CDR3 has 17 amino acids. The V gene's germline CDR1 is SGHAT and CDR2 FQNNGV.

The chain has TRBV5-4 and TRBJ2-7; 9 bases map to TRBD1. The germline gives CDR1 SGHNT, CDR2 YYREEE (reference sequence). Trimming took 4 bases from V and 2 from J; bases not matched to a gene: 7. The CDR3 spans 15 residues. CDR3 coding DNA: TGTGCCAGCAGCACTCGACGACAGGGGGCCTACGAGCAGTACTTC. The encoded protein is CASSTRRQGAYEQYF.